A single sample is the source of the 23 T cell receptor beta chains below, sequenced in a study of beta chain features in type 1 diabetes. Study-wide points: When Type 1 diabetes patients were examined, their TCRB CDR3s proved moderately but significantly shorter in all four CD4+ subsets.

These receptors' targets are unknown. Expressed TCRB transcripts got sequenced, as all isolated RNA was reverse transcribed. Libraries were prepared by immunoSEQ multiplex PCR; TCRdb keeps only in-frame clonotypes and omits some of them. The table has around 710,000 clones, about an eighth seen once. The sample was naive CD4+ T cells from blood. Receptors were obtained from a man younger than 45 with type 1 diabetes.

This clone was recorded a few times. The CDR3 DNA follows: TGTGCCTGGAGTGTACAGATGGGCAAAAACATTCAGTACTTC. Protein: CAWSVQMGKNIQYF. The chain employs TRBV30 and TRBJ2-4; D is unresolved. The germline V gene encodes CDR1 GTSNPN and CDR2 SVGIG (reference sequence). The V gene lost 0 bases and the J gene lost 3 bases, with 9 bases spanning the gap. The CDR3 has 14 amino acids.

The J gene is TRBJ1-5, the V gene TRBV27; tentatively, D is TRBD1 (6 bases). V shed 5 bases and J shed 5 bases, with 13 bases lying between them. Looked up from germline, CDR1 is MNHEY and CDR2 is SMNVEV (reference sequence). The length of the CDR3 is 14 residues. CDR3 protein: CASSGGQGYQPQHF. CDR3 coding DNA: TGTGCCAGCAGTGGGGGGCAGGGATATCAGCCCCAGCATTTT.

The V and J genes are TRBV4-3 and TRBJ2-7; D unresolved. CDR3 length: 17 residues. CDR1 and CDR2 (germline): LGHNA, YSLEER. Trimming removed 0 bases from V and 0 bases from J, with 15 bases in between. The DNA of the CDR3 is TGCGCCAGCAGCCAAGATCTGAGAGGCTACAGCTCCTACGAGCAGTACTTC. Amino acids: CASSQDLRGYSSYEQYF.

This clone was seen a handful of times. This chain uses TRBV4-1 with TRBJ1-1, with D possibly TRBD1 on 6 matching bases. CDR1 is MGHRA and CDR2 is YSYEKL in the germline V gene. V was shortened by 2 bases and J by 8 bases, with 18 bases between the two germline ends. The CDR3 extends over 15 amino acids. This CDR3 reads CASSQQPNQGLEAFF. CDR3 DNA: TGCGCCAGCAGCCAACAGCCCAACCAGGGGCTAGAAGCTTTCTTT.

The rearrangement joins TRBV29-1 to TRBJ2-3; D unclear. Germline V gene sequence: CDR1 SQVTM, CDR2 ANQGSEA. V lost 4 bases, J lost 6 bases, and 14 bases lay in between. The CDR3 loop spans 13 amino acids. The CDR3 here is CSVVEVVFDTQYF. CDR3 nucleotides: TGCAGCGTTGTTGAAGTAGTTTTCGATACGCAGTATTTT.

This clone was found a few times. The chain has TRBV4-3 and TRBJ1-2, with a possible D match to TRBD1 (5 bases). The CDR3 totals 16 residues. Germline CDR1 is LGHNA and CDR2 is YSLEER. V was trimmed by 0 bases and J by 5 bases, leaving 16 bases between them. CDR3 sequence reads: CASSQEAGRGDYGYTF. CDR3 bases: TGCGCCAGCAGCCAAGAAGCAGGGCGGGGGGATTATGGCTACACCTTC.

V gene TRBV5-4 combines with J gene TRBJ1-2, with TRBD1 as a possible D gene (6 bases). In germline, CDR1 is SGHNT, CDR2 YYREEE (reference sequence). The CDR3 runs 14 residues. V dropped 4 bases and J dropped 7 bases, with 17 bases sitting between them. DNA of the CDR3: TGTGCCAGCAGCGGAACCAGGGGAAGGATTGGCTACACCTTC. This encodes CASSGTRGRIGYTF.

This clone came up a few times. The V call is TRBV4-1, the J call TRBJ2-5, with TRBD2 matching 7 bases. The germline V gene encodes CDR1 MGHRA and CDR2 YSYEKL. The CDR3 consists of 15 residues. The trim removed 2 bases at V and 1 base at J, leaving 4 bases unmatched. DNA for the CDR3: TGCGCCAGCAGCCAAACCGGACTAGTCCAAGAGACCCAGTACTTC. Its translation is CASSQTGLVQETQYF.

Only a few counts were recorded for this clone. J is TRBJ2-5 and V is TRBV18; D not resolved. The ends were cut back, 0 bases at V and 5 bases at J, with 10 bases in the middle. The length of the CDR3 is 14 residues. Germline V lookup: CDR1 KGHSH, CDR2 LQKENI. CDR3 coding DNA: TGTGCCAGCTCACCACCATCCCCAAAGGAGACCCAGTACTTC. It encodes CASSPPSPKETQYF. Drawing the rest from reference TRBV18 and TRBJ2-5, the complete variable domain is NAGVMQNPRHLVRRRGQEARLRCSPMKGHSHVYWYRQLPEEGLKFMVYLQKENIIDESGMPKERFSAEFPKEGPSILRIQQVVRGDSAAYFCASSPPSPKETQYFGPGTRLLVL.

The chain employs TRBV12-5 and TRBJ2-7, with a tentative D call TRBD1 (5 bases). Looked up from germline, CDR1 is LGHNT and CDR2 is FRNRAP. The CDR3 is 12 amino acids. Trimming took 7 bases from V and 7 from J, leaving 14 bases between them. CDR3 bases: TGTGCTAGTGCAATTCAATACAGGGAGCAGTACTTC. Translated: CASAIQYREQYF.

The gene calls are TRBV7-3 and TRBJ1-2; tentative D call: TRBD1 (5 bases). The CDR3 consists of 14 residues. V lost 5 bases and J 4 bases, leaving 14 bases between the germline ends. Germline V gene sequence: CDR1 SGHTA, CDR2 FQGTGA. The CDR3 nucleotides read TGTGCCAGCAGCCCCGGGGGAGAAAGCTATGGCTACACCTTC. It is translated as CASSPGGESYGYTF.

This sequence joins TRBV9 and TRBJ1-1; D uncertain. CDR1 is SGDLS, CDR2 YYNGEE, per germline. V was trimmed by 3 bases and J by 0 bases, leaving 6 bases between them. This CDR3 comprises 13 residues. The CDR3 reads CASSANMNTEAFF. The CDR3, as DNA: TGTGCCAGCAGCGCCAACATGAACACTGAAGCTTTCTTT.

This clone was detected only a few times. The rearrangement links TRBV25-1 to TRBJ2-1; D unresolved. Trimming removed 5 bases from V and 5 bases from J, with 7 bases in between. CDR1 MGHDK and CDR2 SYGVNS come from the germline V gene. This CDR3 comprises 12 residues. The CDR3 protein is CASSQRHNEQFF. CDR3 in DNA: TGTGCCAGCAGTCAGAGGCACAATGAGCAGTTCTTC.

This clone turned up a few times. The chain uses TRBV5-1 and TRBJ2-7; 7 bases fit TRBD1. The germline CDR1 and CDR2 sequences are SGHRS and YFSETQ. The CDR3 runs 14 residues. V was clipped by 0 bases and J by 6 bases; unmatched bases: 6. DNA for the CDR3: TGCGCCAGCAGCTTGGAACAGGGGATAGGCGAGCAGTACTTC. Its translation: CASSLEQGIGEQYF.

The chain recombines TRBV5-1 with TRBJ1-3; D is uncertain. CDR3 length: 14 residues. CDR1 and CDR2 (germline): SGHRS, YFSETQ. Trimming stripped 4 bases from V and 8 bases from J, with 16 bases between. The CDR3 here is CASSTGLSRDTIYF. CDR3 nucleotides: TGCGCCAGCAGCACCGGACTATCGAGGGACACCATATATTTT.

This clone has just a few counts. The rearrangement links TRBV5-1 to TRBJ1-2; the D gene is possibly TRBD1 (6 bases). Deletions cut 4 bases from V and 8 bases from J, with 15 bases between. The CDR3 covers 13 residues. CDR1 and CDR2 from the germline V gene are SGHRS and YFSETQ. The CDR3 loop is CASSPTGPGGYTF. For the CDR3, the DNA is TGCGCCAGCAGCCCGACAGGCCCGGGAGGCTACACCTTC. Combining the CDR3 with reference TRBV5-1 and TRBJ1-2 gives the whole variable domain KAGVTQTPRYLIKTRGQQVTLSCSPISGHRSVSWYQQTPGQGLQFLFEYFSETQRNKGNFPGRFSGRQFSNSRSEMNVSTLELGDSALYLCASSPTGPGGYTFGSGTRLTVV.

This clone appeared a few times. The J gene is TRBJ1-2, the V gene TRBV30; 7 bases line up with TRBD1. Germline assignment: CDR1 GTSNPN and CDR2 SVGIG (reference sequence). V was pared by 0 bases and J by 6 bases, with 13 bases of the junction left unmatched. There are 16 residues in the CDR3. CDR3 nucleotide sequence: TGTGCCTGGAGTGTCAAGGGGGCAATGTCCTTGGATGGCTACACCTTC. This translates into CAWSVKGAMSLDGYTF. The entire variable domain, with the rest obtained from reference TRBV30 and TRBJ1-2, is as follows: SQTIHQWPATLVQPVGSPLSLECTVEGTSNPNLYWYRQAAGRGLQLLFYSVGIGQISSEVPQNLSASRPQDRQFILSSKKLLLSDSGFYLCAWSVKGAMSLDGYTFGSGTRLTVV.

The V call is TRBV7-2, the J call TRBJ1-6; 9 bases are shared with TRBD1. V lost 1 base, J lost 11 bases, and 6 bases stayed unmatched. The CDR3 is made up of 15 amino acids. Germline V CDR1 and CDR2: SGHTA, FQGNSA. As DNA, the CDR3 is TGTGCCAGCAGCTTAGACGGGACAGGGCGGGCACCCCTCCACTTT. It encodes CASSLDGTGRAPLHF.

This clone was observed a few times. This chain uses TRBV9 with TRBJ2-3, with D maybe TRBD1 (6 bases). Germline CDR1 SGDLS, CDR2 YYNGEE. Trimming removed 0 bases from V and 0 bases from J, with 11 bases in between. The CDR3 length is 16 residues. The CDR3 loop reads CASSVVTGLSTDTQYF. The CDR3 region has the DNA TGTGCCAGCAGCGTAGTAACAGGGCTGAGCACAGATACGCAGTATTTT.

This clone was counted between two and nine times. CDR3 nucleotide sequence: TGTGCCAGCAGCCAAGACTCCGTCGGAGCTTTCTTT. This encodes CASSQDSVGAFF. The gene calls are TRBV4-2 and TRBJ1-1; no firm D call. Germline V CDR1 and CDR2: LGHNA, YNFKEQ. With 0 bases removed from V and 10 bases from J, the gap between germline ends came to 9 bases. The CDR3 spans 12 residues.

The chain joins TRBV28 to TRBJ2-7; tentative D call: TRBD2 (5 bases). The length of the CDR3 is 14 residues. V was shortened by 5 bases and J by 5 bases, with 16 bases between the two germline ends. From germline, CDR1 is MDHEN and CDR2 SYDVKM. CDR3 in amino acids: CASSKVGIGNEQYF. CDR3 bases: TGTGCCAGCAGTAAGGTCGGGATTGGAAACGAGCAGTACTTC.

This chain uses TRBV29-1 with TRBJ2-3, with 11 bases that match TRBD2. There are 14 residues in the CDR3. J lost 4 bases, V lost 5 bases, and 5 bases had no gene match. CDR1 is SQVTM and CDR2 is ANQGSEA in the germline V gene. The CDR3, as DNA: TGCAGCGTTCAGCTAGCGGGGGGTCCAGATACGCAGTATTTT. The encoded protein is CSVQLAGGPDTQYF.

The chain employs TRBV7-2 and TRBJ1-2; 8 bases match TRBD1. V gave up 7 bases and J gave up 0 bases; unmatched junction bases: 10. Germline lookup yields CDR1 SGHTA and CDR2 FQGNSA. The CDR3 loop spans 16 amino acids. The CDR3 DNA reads TGTGCCAGCACCTTCTCCTCAGGGGGCTCTAACTATGGCTACACCTTC. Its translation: CASTFSSGGSNYGYTF.